Sequencing of this T cell receptor beta chain was carried out in a study of T cells in Graves' hyperthyroidism and ophthalmopathy. The TCR beta CDR3 regions underwent amplification using RNA transcripts as the source. In the first-round RT-PCR of the TCR CDR3, the HTBI primer set was used. One entry per CDR3 protein, called by TCRdb with MiXCR from the multiplex PCR reads. The data hold about 640,000 distinct CDR3 sequences, with roughly 46% observed a single time. As for this clonotype: Its specificity is unknown.

Losses at the gene ends were 5 bases for V and 0 bases for J; bases not matched to a gene: 8. The germline gives CDR1 MNHNS, CDR2 SASEGT. The length of the CDR3 is 16 residues. Study outcomes and limitations: Among thyroid clonotypes expanded above 0.001, most also appeared in blood.

Lactation, pregnancy, other autoimmune disease or uncontrolled infection led to exclusion of patients. On the basis of clinical symptoms, serum thyroxine and TRAb, thyroid ultrasound and orbital computed tomography, diagnoses were made. This chain connects TRBV6-1 to TRBJ1-1; TRBD1 matches 8 bases. This clonotype originated in an adult man with Graves' disease, either hyperthyroidism or ophthalmopathy (not recorded which). Specimen: peripheral blood or thyroid tissue (not recorded which). The CDR3 DNA follows: TGTGCCAGCAGTCGCCGGACAGGGCCAATGAACACTGAAGCTTTCTTT. Residues: CASSRRTGPMNTEAFF.